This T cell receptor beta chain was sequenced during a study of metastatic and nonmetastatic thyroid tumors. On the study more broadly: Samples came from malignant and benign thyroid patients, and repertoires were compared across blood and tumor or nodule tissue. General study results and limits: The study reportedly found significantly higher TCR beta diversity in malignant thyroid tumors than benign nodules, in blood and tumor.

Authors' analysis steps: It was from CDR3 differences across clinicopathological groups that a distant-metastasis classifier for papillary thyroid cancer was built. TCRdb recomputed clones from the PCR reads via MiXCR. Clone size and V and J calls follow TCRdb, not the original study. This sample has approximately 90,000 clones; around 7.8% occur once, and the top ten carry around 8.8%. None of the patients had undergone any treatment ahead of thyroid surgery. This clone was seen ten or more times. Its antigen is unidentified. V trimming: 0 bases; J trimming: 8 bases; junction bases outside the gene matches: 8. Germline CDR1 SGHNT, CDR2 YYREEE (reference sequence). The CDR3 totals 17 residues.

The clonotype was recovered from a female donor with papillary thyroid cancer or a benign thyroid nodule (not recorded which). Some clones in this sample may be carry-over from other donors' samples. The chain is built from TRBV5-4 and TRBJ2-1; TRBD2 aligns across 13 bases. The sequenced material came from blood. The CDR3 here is CASSLGTSGGAGHEQFF. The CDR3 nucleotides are TGTGCCAGCAGCTTGGGAACTAGCGGGGGGGCCGGTCATGAGCAGTTCTTC.